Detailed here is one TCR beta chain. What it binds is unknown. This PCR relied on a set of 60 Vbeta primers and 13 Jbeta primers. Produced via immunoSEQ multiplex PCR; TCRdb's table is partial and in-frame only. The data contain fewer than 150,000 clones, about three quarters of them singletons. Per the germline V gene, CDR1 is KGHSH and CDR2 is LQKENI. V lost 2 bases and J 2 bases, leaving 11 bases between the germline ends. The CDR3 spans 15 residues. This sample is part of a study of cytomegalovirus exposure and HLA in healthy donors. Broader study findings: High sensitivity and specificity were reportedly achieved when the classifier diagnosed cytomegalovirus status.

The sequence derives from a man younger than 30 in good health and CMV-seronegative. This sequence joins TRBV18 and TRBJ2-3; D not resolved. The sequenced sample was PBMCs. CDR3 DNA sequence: TGTGCCAGCTCACCAAATTATCTGGCCACAGATACGCAGTATTTT. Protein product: CASSPNYLATDTQYF.